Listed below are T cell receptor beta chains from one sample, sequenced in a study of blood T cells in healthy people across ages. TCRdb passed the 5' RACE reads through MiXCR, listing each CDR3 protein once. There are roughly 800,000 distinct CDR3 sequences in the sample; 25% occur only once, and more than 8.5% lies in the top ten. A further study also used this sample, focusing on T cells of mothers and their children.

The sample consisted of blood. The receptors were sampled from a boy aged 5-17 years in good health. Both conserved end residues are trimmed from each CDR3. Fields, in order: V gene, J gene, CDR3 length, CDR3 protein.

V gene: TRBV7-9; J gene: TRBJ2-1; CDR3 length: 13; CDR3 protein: ASILTSGSYNEQF
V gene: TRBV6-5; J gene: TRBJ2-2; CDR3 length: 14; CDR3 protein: ASSYLGQVNTGELF
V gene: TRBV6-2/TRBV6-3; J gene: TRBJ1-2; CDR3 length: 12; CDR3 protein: ASSYSRTGNGYT
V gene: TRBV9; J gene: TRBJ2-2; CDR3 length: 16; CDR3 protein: ASSGNTGTSLDTGELF
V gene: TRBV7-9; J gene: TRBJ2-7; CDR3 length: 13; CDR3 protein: ASSLAGTSTDEQY
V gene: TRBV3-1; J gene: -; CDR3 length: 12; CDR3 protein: ASTASSGPYEQY
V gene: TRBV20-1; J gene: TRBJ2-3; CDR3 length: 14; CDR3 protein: SATARGSGRAYTQY
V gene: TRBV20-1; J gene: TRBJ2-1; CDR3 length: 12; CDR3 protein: SAPGTNSYNEQF
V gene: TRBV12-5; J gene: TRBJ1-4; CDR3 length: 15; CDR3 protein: ASGLALEDSDNEKLF
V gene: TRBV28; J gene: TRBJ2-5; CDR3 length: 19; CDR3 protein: ASSPPMGDSFRDSGQETQY
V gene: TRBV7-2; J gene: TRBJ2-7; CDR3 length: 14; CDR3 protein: ASSLEWAAGVYEQY
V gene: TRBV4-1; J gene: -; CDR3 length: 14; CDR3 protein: ASSQYGLAGTSEQF
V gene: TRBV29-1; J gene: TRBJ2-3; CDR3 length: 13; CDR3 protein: SVAPGLRIADTQY
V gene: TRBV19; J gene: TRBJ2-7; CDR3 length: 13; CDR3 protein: ASSNQDRGGYGQY
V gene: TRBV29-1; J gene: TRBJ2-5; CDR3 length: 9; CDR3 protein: SVGTQETQY
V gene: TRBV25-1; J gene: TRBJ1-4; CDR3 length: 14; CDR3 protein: ASSVWRGDGNEKLF
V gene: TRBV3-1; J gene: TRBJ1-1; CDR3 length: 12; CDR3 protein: ASSQEDRGTEAF
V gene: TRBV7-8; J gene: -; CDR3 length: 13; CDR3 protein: ASKLVFSGRRGQF
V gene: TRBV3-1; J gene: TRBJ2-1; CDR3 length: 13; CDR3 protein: ASSQGAGGHNEQF
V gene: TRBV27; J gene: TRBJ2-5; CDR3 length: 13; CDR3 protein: ASSPVTSGRETQY
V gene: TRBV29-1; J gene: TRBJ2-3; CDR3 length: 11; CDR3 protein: SCRLAGGDTQY
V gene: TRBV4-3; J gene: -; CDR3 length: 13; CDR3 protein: ASSQRPGGNHEQY
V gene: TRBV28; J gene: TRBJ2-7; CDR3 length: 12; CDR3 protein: ASTSTGRTHEQY
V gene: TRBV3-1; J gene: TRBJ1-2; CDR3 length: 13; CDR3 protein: ASSQDRQGIYGYT
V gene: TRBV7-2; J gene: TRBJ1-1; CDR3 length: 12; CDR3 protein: ASSIGQGVTEAF
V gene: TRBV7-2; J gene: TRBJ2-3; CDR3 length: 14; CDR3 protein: ASSLREGPGSYTQY
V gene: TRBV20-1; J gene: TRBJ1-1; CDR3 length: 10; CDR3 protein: SAREWTDEAF
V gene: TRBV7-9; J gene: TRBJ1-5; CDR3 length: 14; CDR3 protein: ASSLETGGANQPQH
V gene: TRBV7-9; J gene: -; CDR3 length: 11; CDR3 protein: ASRDSGGAEQY
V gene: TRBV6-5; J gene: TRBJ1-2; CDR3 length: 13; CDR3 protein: ASRRPGQGADGYT
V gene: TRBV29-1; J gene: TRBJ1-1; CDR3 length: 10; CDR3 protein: SVGYMNTEAF
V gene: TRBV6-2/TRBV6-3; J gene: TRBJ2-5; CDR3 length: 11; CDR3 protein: ASRPTAQETQY
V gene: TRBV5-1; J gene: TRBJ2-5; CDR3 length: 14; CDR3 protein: ASSPRTSGRQETQH
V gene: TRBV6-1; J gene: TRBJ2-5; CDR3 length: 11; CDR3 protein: ATRAGGEETQY
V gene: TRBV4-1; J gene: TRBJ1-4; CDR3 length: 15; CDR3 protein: ASSHSLGQGTNEKLF
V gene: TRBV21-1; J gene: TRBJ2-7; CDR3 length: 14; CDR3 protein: ASPWRGGRPTYEQY
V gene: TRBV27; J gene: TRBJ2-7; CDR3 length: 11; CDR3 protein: ASSNRGSYEQY
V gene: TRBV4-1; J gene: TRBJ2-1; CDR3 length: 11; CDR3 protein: ASSQEGYREQF
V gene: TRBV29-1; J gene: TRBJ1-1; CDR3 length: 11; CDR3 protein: SASRNGGAEAF
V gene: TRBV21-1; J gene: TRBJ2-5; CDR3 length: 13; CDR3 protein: ASSKARDRGETQY
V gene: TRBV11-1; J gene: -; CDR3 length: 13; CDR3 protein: ASSHSGRESNEQY
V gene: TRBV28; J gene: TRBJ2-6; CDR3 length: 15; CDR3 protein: ATRRAGGFSGANVLT
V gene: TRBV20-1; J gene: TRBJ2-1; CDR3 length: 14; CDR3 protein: SASPRTSASYNEQF